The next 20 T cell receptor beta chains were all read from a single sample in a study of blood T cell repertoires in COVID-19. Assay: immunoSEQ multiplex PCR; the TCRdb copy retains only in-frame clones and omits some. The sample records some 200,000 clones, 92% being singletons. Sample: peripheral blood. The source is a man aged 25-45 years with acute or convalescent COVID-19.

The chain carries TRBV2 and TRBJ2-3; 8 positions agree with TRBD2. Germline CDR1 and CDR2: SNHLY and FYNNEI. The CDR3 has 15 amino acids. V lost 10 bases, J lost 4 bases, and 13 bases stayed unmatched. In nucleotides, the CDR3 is TGTGCCACCACAAGATCGGGGGGGCCCGCAGATACGCAGTATTTT. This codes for CATTRSGGPADTQYF. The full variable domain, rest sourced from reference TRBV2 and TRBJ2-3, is EPEVTQTPSHQVTQMGQEVILRCVPISNHLYFYWYRQILGQKVEFLVSFYNNEISEKSEIFDDQFSVERPDGSNFTLKIRSTKLEDSAMYFCATTRSGGPADTQYFGPGTRLTVL.

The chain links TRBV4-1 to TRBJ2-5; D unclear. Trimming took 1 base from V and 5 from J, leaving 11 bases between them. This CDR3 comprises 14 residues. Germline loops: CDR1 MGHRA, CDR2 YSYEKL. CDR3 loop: CASSQGGVPETQYF. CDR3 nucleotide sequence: TGCGCCAGCAGCCAAGGTGGAGTACCCGAGACCCAGTACTTC.

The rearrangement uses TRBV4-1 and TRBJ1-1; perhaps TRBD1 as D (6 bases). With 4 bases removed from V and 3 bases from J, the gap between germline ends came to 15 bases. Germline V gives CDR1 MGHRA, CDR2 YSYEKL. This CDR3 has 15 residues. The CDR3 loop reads CASSRRQERDTEAFF. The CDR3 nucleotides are TGCGCCAGCAGCCGCCGACAGGAAAGGGACACTGAAGCTTTCTTT.

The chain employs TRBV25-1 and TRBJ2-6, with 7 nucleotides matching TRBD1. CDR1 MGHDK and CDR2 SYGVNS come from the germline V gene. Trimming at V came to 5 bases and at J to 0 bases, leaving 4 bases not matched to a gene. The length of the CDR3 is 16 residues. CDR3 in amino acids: CASSQTGLSGANVLTF. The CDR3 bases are TGTGCCAGCAGTCAGACAGGGCTCTCTGGGGCCAACGTCCTGACTTTC.

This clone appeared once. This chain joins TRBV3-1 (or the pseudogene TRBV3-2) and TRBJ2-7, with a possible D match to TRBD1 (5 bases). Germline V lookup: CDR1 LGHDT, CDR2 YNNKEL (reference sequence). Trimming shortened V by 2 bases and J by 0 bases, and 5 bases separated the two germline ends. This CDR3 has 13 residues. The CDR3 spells CASSQRGSYEQYF. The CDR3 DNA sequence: TGTGCCAGCAGCCAAAGGGGCTCCTACGAGCAGTACTTC.

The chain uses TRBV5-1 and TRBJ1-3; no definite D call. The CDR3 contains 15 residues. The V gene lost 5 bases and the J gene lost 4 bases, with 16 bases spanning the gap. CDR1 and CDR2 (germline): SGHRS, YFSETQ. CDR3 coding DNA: TGCGCCAGCAGTCCTCCCTTCGGGGAGGGAAACACCATATATTTT. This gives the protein CASSPPFGEGNTIYF.

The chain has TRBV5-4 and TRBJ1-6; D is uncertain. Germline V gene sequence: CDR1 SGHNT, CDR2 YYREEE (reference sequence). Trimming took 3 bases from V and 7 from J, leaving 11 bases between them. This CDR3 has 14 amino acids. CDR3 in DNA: TGTGCCAGCAGCTATGCGGCCCGGAATTCACCCCTCCACTTT. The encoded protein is CASSYAARNSPLHF.

CDR3 sequence (DNA): TGTGCCAGCACTGTGGACAGACTCGTGAGCGGGGAGCTGTTTTTT. It translates to CASTVDRLVSGELFF. The chain employs TRBV28 and TRBJ2-2, with D tentatively TRBD1 (6 bases). Trimming took off 7 bases at V and 7 bases at J, with 19 bases between the two ends. Germline lookup yields CDR1 MDHEN and CDR2 SYDVKM. This CDR3 has 15 amino acids. The full variable domain, in which reference TRBV28 and TRBJ2-2 provide the parts outside the CDR3, is DVKVTQSSRYLVKRTGEKVFLECVQDMDHENMFWYRQDPGLGLRLIYFSYDVKMKEKGDIPEGYSVSREKKERFSLILESASTNQTSMYLCASTVDRLVSGELFFGEGSRLTVL.

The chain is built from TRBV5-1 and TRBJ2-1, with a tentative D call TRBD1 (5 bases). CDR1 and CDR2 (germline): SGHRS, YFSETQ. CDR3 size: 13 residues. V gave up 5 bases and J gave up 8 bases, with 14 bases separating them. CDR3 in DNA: TGCGCCAGCAGTTCCTTCCAGGGTCATGAGCAGTTCTTC. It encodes CASSSFQGHEQFF.

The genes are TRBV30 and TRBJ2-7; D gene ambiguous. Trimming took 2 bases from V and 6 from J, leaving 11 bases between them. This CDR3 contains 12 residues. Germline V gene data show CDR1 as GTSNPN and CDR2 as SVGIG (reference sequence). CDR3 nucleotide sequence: TGTGCCTGGAGTACATTAAGCGCCGAGCAGTACTTC. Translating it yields CAWSTLSAEQYF.

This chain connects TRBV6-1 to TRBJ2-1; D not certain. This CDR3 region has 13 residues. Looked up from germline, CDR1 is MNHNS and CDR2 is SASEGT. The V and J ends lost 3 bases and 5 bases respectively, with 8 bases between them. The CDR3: CASSEYRDNEQFF. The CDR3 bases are TGTGCCAGCAGTGAGTACAGAGACAATGAGCAGTTCTTC.

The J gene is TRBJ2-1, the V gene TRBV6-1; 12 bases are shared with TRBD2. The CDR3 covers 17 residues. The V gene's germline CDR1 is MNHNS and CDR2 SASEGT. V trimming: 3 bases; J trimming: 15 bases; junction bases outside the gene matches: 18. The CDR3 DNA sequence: TGTGCCAGCAGTGAGGCTTTTACTAGCGGGGGGAGTATAATACTGTTCTTC. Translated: CASSEAFTSGGSIILFF.

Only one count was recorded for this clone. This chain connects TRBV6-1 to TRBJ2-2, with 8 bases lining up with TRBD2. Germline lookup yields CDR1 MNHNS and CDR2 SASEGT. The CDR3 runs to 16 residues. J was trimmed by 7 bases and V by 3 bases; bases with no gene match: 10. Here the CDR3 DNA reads TGTGCCAGCAGTGATCCCCGGGGGGGCTATCACGGGGAGCTGTTTTTT. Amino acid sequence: CASSDPRGGYHGELFF.

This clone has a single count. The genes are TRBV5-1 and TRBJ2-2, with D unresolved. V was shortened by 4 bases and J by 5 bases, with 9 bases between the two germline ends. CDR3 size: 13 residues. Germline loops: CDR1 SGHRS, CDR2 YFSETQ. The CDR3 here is CASSAIGTGELFF. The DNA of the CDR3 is TGCGCCAGCAGCGCTATCGGGACCGGGGAGCTGTTTTTT.

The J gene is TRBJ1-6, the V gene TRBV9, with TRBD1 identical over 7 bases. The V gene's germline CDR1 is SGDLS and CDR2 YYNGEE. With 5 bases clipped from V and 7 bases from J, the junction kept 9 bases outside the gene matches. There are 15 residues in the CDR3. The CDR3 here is CASRAPGTENSPLHF. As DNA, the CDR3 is TGTGCCAGCAGGGCCCCCGGGACAGAGAATTCACCCCTCCACTTT.

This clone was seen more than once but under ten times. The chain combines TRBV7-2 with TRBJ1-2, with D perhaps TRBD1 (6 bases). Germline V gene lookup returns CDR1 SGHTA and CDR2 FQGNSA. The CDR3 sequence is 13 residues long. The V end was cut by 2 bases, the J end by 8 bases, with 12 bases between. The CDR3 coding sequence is TGTGCCAGCAGCTTAAACAGGGTAGGGGGCTACACCTTC. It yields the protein CASSLNRVGGYTF.

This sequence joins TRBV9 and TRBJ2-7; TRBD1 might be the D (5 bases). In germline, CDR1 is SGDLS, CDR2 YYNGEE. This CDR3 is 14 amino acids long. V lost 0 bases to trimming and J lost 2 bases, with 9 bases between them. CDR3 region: CASSVVDSPYEQYF. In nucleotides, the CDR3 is TGTGCCAGCAGCGTAGTCGACAGTCCCTACGAGCAGTACTTC.

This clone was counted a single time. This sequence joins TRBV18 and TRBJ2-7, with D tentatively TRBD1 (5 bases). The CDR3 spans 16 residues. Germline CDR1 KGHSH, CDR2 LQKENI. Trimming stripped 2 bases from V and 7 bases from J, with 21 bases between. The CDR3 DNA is TGTGCCAGCTCACCATTACGCCAGGGTGTTAAAGGGGAGCAGTACTTC. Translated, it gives CASSPLRQGVKGEQYF.

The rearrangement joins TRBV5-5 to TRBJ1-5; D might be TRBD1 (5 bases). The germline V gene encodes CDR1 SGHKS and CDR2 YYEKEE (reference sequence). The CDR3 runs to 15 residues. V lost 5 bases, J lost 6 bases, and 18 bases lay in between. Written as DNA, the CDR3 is TGTGCCAGCAGGGAGGGCCAGGGACCACGTCAGCCCCAGCATTTT. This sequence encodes CASREGQGPRQPQHF.

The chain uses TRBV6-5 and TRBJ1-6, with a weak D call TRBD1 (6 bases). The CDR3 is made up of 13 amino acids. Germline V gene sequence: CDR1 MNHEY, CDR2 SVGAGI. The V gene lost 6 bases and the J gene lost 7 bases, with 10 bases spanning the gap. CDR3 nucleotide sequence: TGTGCCAGCAGACCAACAGGGAATTCACCCCTCCACTTT. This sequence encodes CASRPTGNSPLHF.